This passage covers 9 T cell receptor beta chains from one sample sequenced in a study of T cells in Graves' hyperthyroidism and ophthalmopathy. Regions amplified from RNA transcripts were the TCR beta CDR3 regions. First-round RT-PCR targeting the TCR CDR3 was performed with the HTBI primer set. MiXCR was run by TCRdb on the multiplex PCR reads, yielding one entry per CDR3 protein. The repertoire holds hundreds of thousands of distinct CDR3 sequences, with about 45% as singletons. The sample consisted of peripheral blood or thyroid tissue (not recorded which). The origin of the receptors is an adult man with Graves' disease, either hyperthyroidism or ophthalmopathy (not recorded which).

This clonotype was counted at least ten times. The gene calls are TRBV20-1 and TRBJ2-7; D call uncertain. This CDR3 comprises 14 residues. From germline, CDR1 is DFQATT and CDR2 SNEGSKA (reference sequence). This chain's CDR3 is CSAQAASASYEQYF. The DNA for the CDR3 is TGCAGCGCCCAGGCGGCCAGCGCATCCTACGAGCAGTACTTC.

In its sample, this clonotype was seen many times. V gene TRBV7-9 combines with J gene TRBJ1-4; 8 bases fit TRBD1. CDR3 size: 14 residues. The junction had 3 bases not matched to a gene; V was cut back by 1 base and J by 8 bases. Germline V lookup: CDR1 SEHNR, CDR2 FQNEAQ (reference sequence). CDR3: CASSLEQGGEKLFF. CDR3 sequence (DNA): TGTGCCAGCAGCTTAGAACAGGGGGGAGAAAAACTGTTTTTT.

This chain links TRBV29-1 with TRBJ2-6; D is ambiguous. Trimming stripped 8 bases from V and 1 base from J, with 3 bases between. Per the germline V gene, CDR1 is SQVTM and CDR2 is ANQGSEA. This CDR3 contains 11 residues. Written as DNA, the CDR3 is TGCAGCATATCTGGGGCCAACGTCCTGACTTTC. Translated, it gives CSISGANVLTF.

The gene calls are TRBV5-4 and TRBJ2-5, with TRBD2 matching 15 bases. The trim removed 4 bases at V and 2 bases at J, leaving 9 bases unmatched. Germline V gives CDR1 SGHNT, CDR2 YYREEE (reference sequence). The CDR3 runs 18 residues. DNA for the CDR3: TGTGCCAGCAGCCAAGTCGGACTAGCGGGGGGGCAACAAGAGACCCAGTACTTC. It translates to CASSQVGLAGGQQETQYF.

A few counts support this clonotype. V usage is TRBV7-9 and J usage is TRBJ2-7; a weak D match, TRBD2 (6 bases). This CDR3 has 13 amino acids. Germline CDR1 SEHNR, CDR2 FQNEAQ (reference sequence). The V end was cut by 4 bases, the J end by 2 bases, with 9 bases between. The CDR3 loop is CASSYRETYEQYF. The CDR3 coding sequence is TGTGCCAGCAGCTACCGGGAGACCTACGAGCAGTACTTC.

This clonotype came up many times. The gene calls are TRBV6-6 and TRBJ2-5, with D possibly called TRBD1 or TRBD2 (5 bases each). Germline V gene lookup returns CDR1 MNHNY and CDR2 SVGAGI (reference sequence). The CDR3 totals 13 residues. Trimming pared 4 bases from V and 4 bases from J, leaving 10 bases between. In DNA, the CDR3 is TGTGCCAGCAGTTCCGTTGGGGGAGAGACCCAGTACTTC. Its protein product is CASSSVGGETQYF.

Of note for this clonotype: The CDR3 end shows no conserved phenylalanine or tryptophan, and so a read error is likely. J is TRBJ1-1 and V is TRBV2; 9 nucleotides match TRBD1. This CDR3 has 14 amino acids. Germline lookup yields CDR1 SNHLY and CDR2 FYNNEI. Trimming took 2 bases from V and 7 from J; bases not matched to a gene: 5. The CDR3 region has the DNA TGTGCCAGCAGTGAAAGGGACAGGGATAGTGAAGCTTTCCTT. Its protein product is CASSERDRDSEAFL.

This clonotype was seen only a few times. The V gene is TRBV12-3 or TRBV12-4, the J gene TRBJ1-4; 11 positions agree with TRBD1. V shed 3 bases and J 8 bases; nucleotides not matched to a gene: 5. The CDR3 has 15 amino acids. The CDR3 nucleotides are TGTGCCAGCAGTTTGGACAGGGGGCGCAAAGAAAAACTGTTTTTT. Encoded protein: CASSLDRGRKEKLFF.

The chain combines TRBV2 with TRBJ1-1, with a tentative D call TRBD1 (6 bases). V was trimmed by 5 bases and J by 1 base, leaving 23 bases between them. Per the germline V gene, CDR1 is SNHLY and CDR2 is FYNNEI. The CDR3 has 18 amino acids. The CDR3 sequence: CASSQYWTGGQTNTEAFF. The CDR3 nucleotides are TGTGCCAGCAGTCAATACTGGACGGGGGGGCAGACGAACACTGAAGCTTTCTTT.